The 25 T cell receptor beta chains below all came from one sample that was sequenced in a study of shared clonotypes between healthy human individuals. The table came from immunoSEQ multiplex PCR; TCRdb's copy has only in-frame clones and leaves some out. The sample carries 2 million to 2.5 million clones, 90% to 97% recorded once. The sample was naive CD4+ T cells sorted from blood. The subset was: CD45RA+ positively selected. These receptors came from a man between 18 and 35 years old in good health.

The rearrangement links TRBV29-1 to TRBJ2-2; 9 bases are a match to TRBD1. The germline V gene has CDR1 SQVTM and CDR2 ANQGSEA. This CDR3 comprises 17 residues. Losses at the gene ends were 4 bases for V and 7 bases for J; bases not matched to a gene: 16. The CDR3 is CSVALYGTGIIGGELFF. CDR3 sequence (DNA): TGCAGCGTTGCGCTTTATGGGACAGGGATTATCGGCGGGGAGCTGTTTTTT.

Concerning this clone itself: Different DNA sequences within this sample yield the same CDR3. The V and J genes are TRBV5-1 and TRBJ1-1; unclear D gene. V was pared by 2 bases and J by 1 base, with 6 bases between. Germline CDR1 SGHRS, CDR2 YFSETQ. The CDR3 covers 13 residues. Here the CDR3 DNA reads TGCGCCAGCAGCTTAAGTCAGAACACTGAAGCTTTCTTT. It encodes CASSLSQNTEAFF.

The rearrangement joins TRBV10-3 to TRBJ2-7; TRBD1 matches 9 bases. V shed 2 bases and J 2 bases; nucleotides not matched to a gene: 7. Germline loops: CDR1 ENHRY, CDR2 SYGVKD. The CDR3 contains 16 residues. Here the CDR3 reads CAISERGQGVTYEQYF. Here the CDR3 DNA reads TGTGCCATCAGTGAGCGGGGACAGGGTGTCACCTACGAGCAGTACTTC.

In DNA, the CDR3 is TGTGCCAGCAGTGCGGGGACAGGGGTTGTCACTGAAGCTTTCTTT. This gives the protein CASSAGTGVVTEAFF. The chain employs TRBV6-5 and TRBJ1-1, with 10 bases matching TRBD1. The trim removed 5 bases at V and 4 bases at J, leaving 7 bases unmatched. The CDR3 runs to 15 residues. Germline CDR1 and CDR2: MNHEY and SVGAGI.

The chain has TRBV5-1 and TRBJ2-1; D may correspond to TRBD1 or TRBD2 (5 bases each). Germline loops: CDR1 SGHRS, CDR2 YFSETQ. This CDR3 spans 14 amino acids. V was pared by 4 bases and J by 5 bases, with 13 bases between. The CDR3 DNA reads TGCGCCAGCAGCCAAGGGGACGTTAACAATGAGCAGTTCTTC. Translating it yields CASSQGDVNNEQFF.

In the case of this clone: The same CDR3 arises from other DNA sequences in this sample as well. The CDR3 is CASSLTVNTGELFF. In DNA, the CDR3 is TGCGCCAGCAGCCTGACGGTGAACACCGGGGAGCTGTTTTTT. The chain recombines TRBV5-1 with TRBJ2-2; D is unresolved. CDR1 is SGHRS, CDR2 YFSETQ, per germline. The CDR3 is 14 residues long. Trimming took 4 bases from V and 1 from J, leaving 8 bases between them.

The CDR3 reads CASRTPSGDEQFF. The CDR3 DNA reads TGTGCCAGCAGGACCCCCTCGGGCGATGAGCAGTTCTTC. The rearrangement joins TRBV6-1 to TRBJ2-1; D remains unclear. The CDR3 is made up of 13 amino acids. Germline V gene lookup returns CDR1 MNHNS and CDR2 SASEGT. With 6 bases removed from V and 8 bases from J, the gap between germline ends came to 14 bases.

The chain is built from TRBV28 and TRBJ2-7; D possibly matches TRBD1 or TRBD2 (5 bases each). The CDR3 totals 11 residues. Germline V lookup: CDR1 MDHEN, CDR2 SYDVKM. V was shortened by 6 bases and J by 11 bases, with 14 bases between the two germline ends. CDR3 bases: TGTGCCAGCAGCTACCGGGACCGAAAGTACTTC. Translated, it gives CASSYRDRKYF.

The chain links TRBV19 to TRBJ1-1, with 8 bases that match TRBD1. Germline CDR1 reads LNHDA; CDR2 reads SQIVND (reference sequence). This CDR3 is built from 15 residues. Losses at the gene ends were 1 base for V and 1 base for J; bases not matched to a gene: 2. The CDR3, as DNA: TGTGCCAGTAGTATAGGACAGGGGACGAACACTGAAGCTTTCTTT. Its protein product is CASSIGQGTNTEAFF.

The rearrangement links TRBV27 to TRBJ1-1, with D possibly matching TRBD1 (6 bases). From germline, CDR1 is MNHEY and CDR2 SMNVEV (reference sequence). CDR3 length: 15 residues. The V end lost 5 bases, the J end lost 11 bases, and 24 bases lay between the germline ends. The CDR3 region is CASSISRQVLLRAFF. CDR3 nucleotide sequence: TGTGCCAGCAGTATCTCGCGACAGGTCCTACTGCGGGCTTTCTTT.

The DNA for the CDR3 is TGCGCCAGCAGCCATACCGGACCGGCGGATCCCACAGATACGCAGTATTTT. Its protein product is CASSHTGPADPTDTQYF. The J gene is TRBJ2-3, the V gene TRBV4-1; D is unclear. This CDR3 contains 17 residues. Trimming removed 3 bases at V and 2 bases at J, with 18 bases between. Germline V gives CDR1 MGHRA, CDR2 YSYEKL.

The V gene is TRBV19, the J gene TRBJ2-7; D is undetermined. CDR3 size: 15 residues. Trimming cost V 9 bases and J 1 base, with 19 bases left between them. CDR1 and CDR2 from the germline V gene are LNHDA and SQIVND (reference sequence). The CDR3 DNA follows: TGTGCCAGCGCTTCAAACACAATTAGTTCCTACGAGCAGTACTTC. Its translation: CASASNTISSYEQYF.

This clone is a singleton in its sample. The chain combines TRBV5-4 with TRBJ2-3, with TRBD2 matching over 8 bases. The CDR3 has 18 amino acids. Trimming removed 3 bases from V and 2 bases from J; junction bases left unmatched: 14. The germline gives CDR1 SGHNT, CDR2 YYREEE (reference sequence). The CDR3 coding sequence is TGTGCCAGCAGCTCCCAAGATAAAAGCGGGAGCCCCACAGATACGCAGTATTTT. Residues: CASSSQDKSGSPTDTQYF.

This clone was seen once. This chain links TRBV30 with TRBJ2-7; TRBD1 might be the D (7 bases). The germline V gene has CDR1 GTSNPN and CDR2 SVGIG (reference sequence). Trimming removed 3 bases at V and 5 bases at J, with 14 bases between. The CDR3 has 13 amino acids. CDR3 DNA sequence: TGTGCCTGGAGGGTGACAGGGAGGAACGAGCAGTACTTC. It is translated as CAWRVTGRNEQYF.

The chain combines TRBV29-1 with TRBJ2-3, with D maybe TRBD2 (6 bases). Germline CDR1 SQVTM, CDR2 ANQGSEA. This CDR3 has 14 amino acids. V lost 5 bases and J 3 bases, leaving 15 bases between the germline ends. Here the CDR3 DNA reads TGCAGCGTTCTGGGGAGGTTTTCTACAGATACGCAGTATTTT. Translated: CSVLGRFSTDTQYF.

Worth noting for this clone: Other DNA sequences of this sample code for an identical CDR3. The chain combines TRBV27 with TRBJ2-7; possible D gene TRBD2, 6 bases. Trimming left V 5 bases short and J 0 bases short, with 11 bases between. Germline V gives CDR1 MNHEY, CDR2 SMNVEV (reference sequence). This CDR3 is built from 14 residues. Here the CDR3 DNA reads TGTGCCAGCAGTCTAGGGGACTCCTCCTACGAGCAGTACTTC. As protein: CASSLGDSSYEQYF.

The chain couples TRBV30 to TRBJ2-7, with TRBD2 identical over 9 bases. CDR3 length: 16 residues. J was trimmed by 5 bases and V by 0 bases; bases with no gene match: 11. Germline CDR1 reads GTSNPN; CDR2 reads SVGIG (reference sequence). The CDR3 bases are TGTGCCTGGAGTGTACGGGCTAGCGGGAAGTTTGACGAGCAGTACTTC. This sequence encodes CAWSVRASGKFDEQYF.

The chain couples TRBV12-2 to TRBJ2-7; the table's D call of TRBD2 was not tested on the DNA. TRBV12-2 is a recognized pseudogene. This CDR3 is 15 amino acids long. The CDR3: CASRSLSGGLYEQYF. CDR3 nucleotide sequence: TGTGCAAGTCGCTCTCTTAGTGGGGGACTCTACGAGCAGTACTTC.

The V gene is TRBV6-5, the J gene TRBJ1-3; a weak D match, TRBD1 (6 bases). V lost 6 bases to trimming and J lost 4 bases, with 13 bases between them. Germline CDR1 is MNHEY and CDR2 is SVGAGI. The CDR3 contains 14 residues. The CDR3 DNA follows: TGTGCCAGCAGGGGCACAGGGAAAGGAAACACCATATATTTT. Its translation is CASRGTGKGNTIYF.

The chain has TRBV6-1 and TRBJ1-6, with 9 bases identical to TRBD1. Germline lookup yields CDR1 MNHNS and CDR2 SASEGT. Unmatched junction bases numbered 11, after V lost 10 bases and J lost 10 bases. This CDR3 has 14 residues. The DNA of the CDR3 is TGTGCCACCATGGGACAGGGTCAGGCCTCACCCCTCCACTTT. As protein: CATMGQGQASPLHF.

DNA of the CDR3: TGCGCCAGCAGCCAAGTCCTATTATCGGATACGCAGTATTTT. Translation: CASSQVLLSDTQYF. The rearrangement joins TRBV4-1 to TRBJ2-3, with no clear D. V lost 1 base to trimming and J lost 6 bases, with 11 bases between them. This CDR3 contains 14 residues. Germline values: CDR1 MGHRA, CDR2 YSYEKL.

The rearrangement joins TRBV6-1 to TRBJ2-1; maybe TRBD1 (6 bases). V dropped 11 bases and J dropped 8 bases, with 13 bases sitting between them. The CDR3 extends over 11 amino acids. CDR1 MNHNS and CDR2 SASEGT come from the germline V gene. In DNA, the CDR3 is TGTGCCGCCACTGGGGGCTATGAGCAGTTCTTC. The encoded protein is CAATGGYEQFF.

The J gene is TRBJ1-2, the V gene TRBV7-2, with D uncertain. CDR1 SGHTA and CDR2 FQGNSA come from the germline V gene. The length of the CDR3 is 15 residues. V was trimmed by 1 base and J by 1 base, leaving 10 bases between them. The CDR3 loop reads CASSLEFGFNYGYTF. The CDR3 DNA follows: TGTGCCAGCAGCTTAGAGTTTGGTTTTAACTATGGCTACACCTTC.

The chain recombines TRBV6-6 with TRBJ1-1, with a tentative D call TRBD1 (5 bases). The V gene's germline CDR1 is MNHNY and CDR2 SVGAGI (reference sequence). CDR3 length: 12 amino acids. Trimming removed 2 bases at V and 6 bases at J, with 7 bases between. The CDR3 nucleotides read TGTGCCAGCAGTTACCAGGGCCCTGAAGCTTTCTTT. Protein product: CASSYQGPEAFF.

The chain employs TRBV19 and TRBJ2-7; maybe TRBD2 (6 bases). The CDR3 has 13 residues. V lost 11 bases, J lost 3 bases, and 17 bases lay in between. From germline, CDR1 is LNHDA and CDR2 SQIVND (reference sequence). The CDR3 nucleotides read TGTGCCGCTCGGGGACTTGATGACTACGAGCAGTACTTC. The encoded protein is CAARGLDDYEQYF.